Shown below are 32 T cell receptor beta chains from a single sample sequenced in a study of blood T cell repertoires in COVID-19 (dated by TCRdb to 2020 to 2021). The library was produced with the immunoSEQ multiplex PCR assay. Here the immuneACCESS table is served through TCRdb, limited to in-frame sequences with V and J called. Missing clones are a known gap in these copies; in checked studies unresolved V genes cover under half, and the rest lacks a known reason. The sample table lists 200,000 to 300,000 clones, 70% to 90% of them with a count of one. In total, the top ten clones hold under 5% of the sample. The source material was peripheral blood. All receptors come from a man in his fifties with acute or convalescent COVID-19.

This rearrangement joins TRBV4-1 to TRBJ1-6; D perhaps matches TRBD1 (5 bases). The CDR3 has 15 amino acids. Trimming cost V 4 bases and J 10 bases, with 17 bases left between them. CDR1 is MGHRA, CDR2 YSYEKL, per germline. CDR3 nucleotides: TGCGCCAGCAGCCCCCTGGGGGGTTCGCGGTCACCCCTCCACTTT. Translated, it gives CASSPLGGSRSPLHF.

CDR3 in DNA: TGTGCCAGCAGCGGAGATATAGGGAGCTCCTATAATTCACCCCTCCACTTT. Protein sequence: CASSGDIGSSYNSPLHF. The chain has TRBV9 and TRBJ1-6; D uncertain. Trimming shortened V by 3 bases and J by 0 bases, and 13 bases separated the two germline ends. CDR3 size: 17 residues. Germline values: CDR1 SGDLS, CDR2 YYNGEE.

The chain combines TRBV5-5 with TRBJ2-3; D may be TRBD2 (6 bases). The germline V gene has CDR1 SGHKS and CDR2 YYEKEE (reference sequence). V dropped 4 bases and J dropped 3 bases, with 12 bases sitting between them. The CDR3 has 14 residues. Here the CDR3 DNA reads TGTGCCAGCAGCCTGATAGCGGAGACAGATACGCAGTATTTT. It yields the protein CASSLIAETDTQYF. Variable domain in full (rest from reference TRBV5-5 and TRBJ2-3): DAGVTQSPTHLIKTRGQQVTLRCSPISGHKSVSWYQQVLGQGPQFIFQYYEKEERGRGNFPDRFSARQFPNYSSELNVNALLLGDSALYLCASSLIAETDTQYFGPGTRLTVL.

This rearrangement joins TRBV30 to TRBJ2-3, with a tentative D call TRBD2 (6 bases). Germline CDR1 and CDR2: GTSNPN and SVGIG (reference sequence). This CDR3 has 13 amino acids. V lost 7 bases, J lost 3 bases, and 14 bases lay in between. DNA of the CDR3: TGTGCCTTGGACTATTATTCAACAGATACGCAGTATTTT. This sequence encodes CALDYYSTDTQYF.

The chain combines TRBV12-3 or TRBV12-4 with TRBJ1-1, with D perhaps matching TRBD1 (5 bases). Trimming stripped 6 bases from V and 3 bases from J, with 11 bases between. CDR3 length equals 13 residues. CDR3 loop: CASSIRDYTEAFF. In DNA form, the CDR3 reads TGTGCCAGCAGCATCCGGGACTACACTGAAGCTTTCTTT.

V gene TRBV7-3 combines with J gene TRBJ1-2; possibly TRBD1 for D (6 bases). Trimming left V 2 bases short and J 6 bases short, with 16 bases between. CDR1 and CDR2 from the germline V gene are SGHTA and FQGTGA. The CDR3 has 15 residues. The CDR3 is CASSLEGGRGHGYTF. CDR3 in DNA: TGTGCCAGCAGCTTAGAGGGCGGCAGGGGTCATGGCTACACCTTC.

In its sample, this clone was seen a few times. At one of its ends the junction is not consistent with the germline gene, which may arise from a read error. The chain joins TRBV6-5 to TRBJ2-6; weak D call: TRBD2 (5 bases). The CDR3 sequence is 15 residues long. CDR1 is MNHEY, CDR2 SVGAGI, per germline. Here the CDR3 DNA reads TGTGCCAGCAAAGAGGGCCCCTCTTGGGCCAACGTCCTGACTTTC. Translated, it gives CASKEGPSWANVLTF.

V gene TRBV4-1 combines with J gene TRBJ2-1, with a tentative D call TRBD2 (5 bases). V lost 4 bases and J 0 bases, leaving 16 bases between the germline ends. In germline, CDR1 is MGHRA, CDR2 YSYEKL. The CDR3 runs 17 residues. In nucleotides, the CDR3 is TGCGCCAGCAGCCCCGGGGTGTCGGGGAGCTCCTACAATGAGCAGTTCTTC. Residues: CASSPGVSGSSYNEQFF.

About this clone itself: The sample contains more than one DNA sequence encoding this CDR3. The chain uses TRBV7-9 and TRBJ1-2; D gene ambiguous. This CDR3 region has 13 residues. The ends were cut back, 1 base at V and 2 bases at J, with 5 bases in the middle. Germline loops: CDR1 SEHNR, CDR2 FQNEAQ (reference sequence). Here the CDR3 reads CASSLGGNYGYTF. DNA of the CDR3: TGTGCCAGCAGCTTAGGCGGAAACTATGGCTACACCTTC.

The chain carries TRBV3-1 (or the pseudogene TRBV3-2) and TRBJ1-1; D remains unclear. CDR3 length: 13 amino acids. Trimming stripped 4 bases from V and 8 bases from J, with 14 bases between. The germline V gene encodes CDR1 LGHDT and CDR2 YNNKEL (reference sequence). Here the CDR3 DNA reads TGTGCCAGCAGCCCCAAGCGTGCAAAAGAAGCTTTCTTT. The encoded protein is CASSPKRAKEAFF.

The rearrangement links TRBV18 to TRBJ1-4, with D unresolved. Germline V lookup: CDR1 KGHSH, CDR2 LQKENI. V was cut by 1 base and J by 3 bases, with 9 bases left in between. The CDR3 covers 15 residues. This chain's CDR3 is CASSPLRGPNEKLFF. CDR3 DNA sequence: TGTGCCAGCTCACCACTCCGCGGCCCTAATGAAAAACTGTTTTTT. Full variable domain (rest looked up from reference TRBV18 and TRBJ1-4): NAGVMQNPRHLVRRRGQEARLRCSPMKGHSHVYWYRQLPEEGLKFMVYLQKENIIDESGMPKERFSAEFPKEGPSILRIQQVVRGDSAAYFCASSPLRGPNEKLFFGSGTQLSVL.

This clone was found a few times. The chain recombines TRBV28 with TRBJ2-1, with 10 positions matching TRBD1. V gave up 6 bases and J gave up 13 bases; unmatched junction bases: 6. There are 12 residues in the CDR3. The germline V gene encodes CDR1 MDHEN and CDR2 SYDVKM. CDR3 nucleotide sequence: TGTGCCAGCAGACTGGGACAGGGGATACAGTTCTTC. This codes for CASRLGQGIQFF.

This chain joins TRBV5-1 and TRBJ2-7, with D perhaps TRBD2 (5 bases). V was trimmed by 4 bases and J by 1 base, leaving 15 bases between them. This CDR3 region has 15 residues. Germline lookup yields CDR1 SGHRS and CDR2 YFSETQ. The CDR3 spells CASSPLFGVSYEQYF. DNA for the CDR3: TGCGCCAGCAGCCCCCTCTTCGGGGTGTCCTACGAGCAGTACTTC. The complete variable domain, with remaining parts taken from reference TRBV5-1 and TRBJ2-7, reads KAGVTQTPRYLIKTRGQQVTLSCSPISGHRSVSWYQQTPGQGLQFLFEYFSETQRNKGNFPGRFSGRQFSNSRSEMNVSTLELGDSALYLCASSPLFGVSYEQYFGPGTRLTVT.

Notes on this clone: This same CDR3 is encoded by further DNA sequences in the sample. This rearrangement joins TRBV30 to TRBJ1-5, with 11 bases lining up with TRBD1. Germline V CDR1 and CDR2: GTSNPN, SVGIG (reference sequence). V lost 2 bases to trimming and J lost 3 bases; unmatched junction nucleotides: 6. CDR3 size: 16 residues. The CDR3 DNA reads as TGTGCCTGGAGTCTCGGGACAGGGGGTTCCAATCAGCCCCAGCATTTT. Its protein product is CAWSLGTGGSNQPQHF.

This chain joins TRBV14 and TRBJ1-5; D remains ambiguous. Deletions cut 3 bases from V and 6 bases from J, with 9 bases between. The CDR3 covers 13 residues. Germline V gene sequence: CDR1 SGHDN, CDR2 FVKESK. This CDR3 is CASSQGLGQPQHF. DNA for the CDR3: TGTGCCAGCAGCCAGGGCCTGGGTCAGCCCCAGCATTTT.

CDR3 DNA sequence: TGTGCCAGCACCCCAAGGAGGCTAGCGGGGGTCACCGGGGAGCTGTTTTTT. Translated, it gives CASTPRRLAGVTGELFF. The rearrangement links TRBV7-8 to TRBJ2-2; TRBD2 agrees at 10 bases. V was clipped by 7 bases and J by 4 bases; unmatched bases: 12. This CDR3 contains 17 residues. The V gene's germline CDR1 is SGHVS and CDR2 FQNEAQ.

This clone was seen only a few times. This chain uses TRBV2 with TRBJ1-6; TRBD1 is a possible D gene (6 bases). Per germline, CDR1 SNHLY and CDR2 FYNNEI. The CDR3 totals 14 residues. The germline V and J ends were trimmed by 8 bases and 2 bases, with 10 bases remaining between them. As DNA, the CDR3 is TGTGCCAGCTCTCGACAGGCCTATAATTCACCCCTCCACTTT. It translates to CASSRQAYNSPLHF.

This rearrangement joins TRBV4-2 to TRBJ2-7; 7 positions agree with TRBD2. The CDR3 length is 17 residues. In germline, CDR1 is LGHNA, CDR2 YNFKEQ. The J segment lost 5 bases and the V segment lost 0 bases, leaving 13 bases of the junction unmatched. CDR3 protein: CASSQEGGGRGTNEQYF. CDR3 DNA sequence: TGTGCCAGCAGCCAAGAAGGAGGCGGGAGAGGAACAAACGAGCAGTACTTC.

The chain has TRBV25-1 and TRBJ2-1; D is perhaps TRBD1 (6 bases). Trimming shortened V by 2 bases and J by 7 bases, and 6 bases separated the two germline ends. CDR3 size: 12 residues. The germline V gene encodes CDR1 MGHDK and CDR2 SYGVNS. For the CDR3, the DNA is TGTGCCAGCAGTGAAAGGGGGAATGAGCAGTTCTTC. Its protein product is CASSERGNEQFF.

This chain joins TRBV25-1 and TRBJ2-1, with 10 bases fitting TRBD2. This CDR3 is built from 15 residues. CDR1 and CDR2 (germline): MGHDK, SYGVNS. Trimming cost V 4 bases and J 5 bases; bases outside gene matches: 5. For the CDR3, the DNA is TGTGCCAGCAGTGGAGCGGGAGGGCCCCACAATGAGCAGTTCTTC. Translating gives CASSGAGGPHNEQFF.

The rearrangement links TRBV2 to TRBJ1-6; D is perhaps TRBD1 (5 bases). CDR3 size: 15 residues. V was clipped by 3 bases and J by 5 bases, with 11 bases between them. CDR1 is SNHLY, CDR2 FYNNEI, per germline. CDR3 sequence reads: CASSDQGSHNSPLHF. The CDR3 DNA sequence: TGTGCCAGCAGTGATCAGGGATCCCATAATTCACCCCTCCACTTT.

The chain carries TRBV7-8 and TRBJ2-7; 8 bases fit TRBD2. V dropped 5 bases and J dropped 3; count of bases not matched to a gene: 12. This CDR3 contains 16 residues. CDR1 is SGHVS, CDR2 FQNEAQ, per germline. Written as DNA, the CDR3 is TGTGCCAGCAGCGAACCGGGACTAGAGTGGGGCTACGAGCAGTACTTC. This codes for CASSEPGLEWGYEQYF.

The chain uses TRBV9 and TRBJ2-1; possibly TRBD2 for D (6 bases). The ends were cut back, 0 bases at V and 10 bases at J, with 11 bases in the middle. CDR1 is SGDLS and CDR2 is YYNGEE in the germline V gene. The CDR3 contains 13 residues. CDR3 loop: CASSVATGGEQFF. CDR3 DNA: TGTGCCAGCAGCGTAGCTACTGGGGGGGAGCAGTTCTTC.

A single count supports this clone. J is TRBJ2-7 and V is TRBV6-5; D is perhaps TRBD1 (6 bases). This CDR3 contains 15 residues. V lost 6 bases to trimming and J lost 3 bases, with 18 bases between them. Germline V lookup: CDR1 MNHEY, CDR2 SVGAGI. The CDR3 region is CASSYNAATGYEQYF. The DNA for the CDR3 is TGTGCCAGCAGCTACAACGCCGCGACAGGCTACGAGCAGTACTTC.

As for this clone: The same CDR3 is also encoded by other DNA sequences in this sample. The chain links TRBV11-2 to TRBJ2-5; 9 bases are a match to TRBD1. The CDR3 is 13 residues long. After removal of 5 bases from V and 3 bases from J, the junction contained 1 base not matched to a gene. Germline V gene lookup returns CDR1 SGHAT and CDR2 FQNNGV. The CDR3: CASSRDREETQYF. In nucleotides, the CDR3 is TGTGCCAGCAGCCGGGACAGGGAAGAGACCCAGTACTTC.

The V and J genes are TRBV19 and TRBJ2-7, with 9 bases lining up with TRBD1. CDR3 length: 15 amino acids. Germline V lookup: CDR1 LNHDA, CDR2 SQIVND (reference sequence). After removal of 4 bases from V and 3 bases from J, the junction contained 7 bases not matched to a gene. The CDR3 DNA is TGTGCCAGTAGTACACTACAGGGGGCGAACTACGAGCAGTACTTC. This encodes CASSTLQGANYEQYF. Filled out from reference TRBV19 and TRBJ2-7, the complete variable domain reads DGGITQSPKYLFRKEGQNVTLSCEQNLNHDAMYWYRQDPGQGLRLIYYSQIVNDFQKGDIAEGYSVSREKKESFPLTVTSAQKNPTAFYLCASSTLQGANYEQYFGPGTRLTVT.

The chain recombines TRBV5-1 with TRBJ1-1; tentative D call: TRBD1 (5 bases). The CDR3 is made up of 14 amino acids. The germline V gene has CDR1 SGHRS and CDR2 YFSETQ. Between the trimmed V and J ends, which lost 1 base and 6 bases, there was a span of 13 bases. CDR3 loop: CASSLLQGGAEAFF. DNA of the CDR3: TGCGCCAGCAGCTTGCTCCAGGGAGGGGCTGAAGCTTTCTTT. The full variable domain, rest sourced from reference TRBV5-1 and TRBJ1-1, is KAGVTQTPRYLIKTRGQQVTLSCSPISGHRSVSWYQQTPGQGLQFLFEYFSETQRNKGNFPGRFSGRQFSNSRSEMNVSTLELGDSALYLCASSLLQGGAEAFFGQGTRLTVV.

The rearrangement joins TRBV7-9 to TRBJ2-2, with D possibly matching TRBD2 (5 bases). Trimming took off 3 bases at V and 0 bases at J, with 14 bases between the two ends. The CDR3 has 17 residues. Germline V gene data show CDR1 as SEHNR and CDR2 as FQNEAQ (reference sequence). The CDR3 loop reads CASSFGTGNSNTGELFF. The CDR3 DNA follows: TGTGCCAGCAGCTTCGGTACCGGGAACTCGAACACCGGGGAGCTGTTTTTT.

This chain connects TRBV5-1 to TRBJ1-2; 8 bases align to TRBD1. V was pared by 4 bases and J by 4 bases, with 9 bases of the junction left unmatched. This CDR3 region has 15 residues. The germline V gene has CDR1 SGHRS and CDR2 YFSETQ. CDR3 protein: CASSTGQGELYGYTF. In DNA form, the CDR3 reads TGCGCCAGCAGCACCGGACAGGGAGAACTCTATGGCTACACCTTC.

The chain is built from TRBV28 and TRBJ2-4; 7 bases are shared with TRBD2. V shed 3 bases, J shed 7 bases, and the junction held 6 bases outside the gene matches. Germline V gene lookup returns CDR1 MDHEN and CDR2 SYDVKM. The CDR3 has 14 amino acids. The CDR3 loop is CASSFVVGGNIQYF. Written as DNA, the CDR3 is TGTGCCAGCAGTTTTGTGGTGGGGGGGAACATTCAGTACTTC. The full variable domain, completed using reference TRBV28 and TRBJ2-4, is DVKVTQSSRYLVKRTGEKVFLECVQDMDHENMFWYRQDPGLGLRLIYFSYDVKMKEKGDIPEGYSVSREKKERFSLILESASTNQTSMYLCASSFVVGGNIQYFGAGTRLSVL.

The chain has TRBV30 and TRBJ1-5, with 8 nucleotides matching TRBD1. In germline, CDR1 is GTSNPN, CDR2 SVGIG (reference sequence). J gave up 10 bases and V 3 bases, and 11 bases lay outside the gene matches. The CDR3 length is 14 residues. The CDR3 DNA follows: TGTGCCTGGAGGGACAGGGCGAGTTTAGGTCCCCAGCATTTT. Its protein is CAWRDRASLGPQHF. Complete variable domain (other parts from reference TRBV30 and TRBJ1-5): SQTIHQWPATLVQPVGSPLSLECTVEGTSNPNLYWYRQAAGRGLQLLFYSVGIGQISSEVPQNLSASRPQDRQFILSSKKLLLSDSGFYLCAWRDRASLGPQHFGDGTRLSIL.

The chain joins TRBV18 to TRBJ2-7, with 8 bases that match TRBD2. CDR3 length: 15 amino acids. Germline CDR1 KGHSH, CDR2 LQKENI. Trimming took 0 bases from V and 4 from J; bases not matched to a gene: 5. CDR3 nucleotides: TGTGCCAGCTCACCACCTGAGCGGGAGAGGTACGAGCAGTACTTC. Encoded protein: CASSPPERERYEQYF. The whole variable domain, filled in from reference TRBV18 and TRBJ2-7, reads NAGVMQNPRHLVRRRGQEARLRCSPMKGHSHVYWYRQLPEEGLKFMVYLQKENIIDESGMPKERFSAEFPKEGPSILRIQQVVRGDSAAYFCASSPPERERYEQYFGPGTRLTVT.